These 25 T cell receptor beta chains came from one sample sequenced in a study of a mutant IDH1 vaccine in newly diagnosed glioma. Time point reported: week 35, safety follow-up. Mutant IDH1 20-mer peptide, at 300 ug, made up each vaccine dose, with topical imiquimod. Clones were sequenced by immunoSEQ multiplex PCR, and TCRdb holds only the in-frame ones, with some missing. The repertoire has about 27,000 clones, about 70% of them found once; the top ten carry 6% to 9.5%. Their recognized antigens are unknown. This specimen consisted of PBMCs, obtained from a glioma patient whose treatment included an IDH1 peptide vaccine. These receptors came from a man aged 50 or older with glioma.

This chain links TRBV7-2 with TRBJ2-5, with 10 positions matching TRBD1. CDR3 length: 15 amino acids. Germline values: CDR1 SGHTA, CDR2 FQGNSA. V lost 6 bases and J lost 4; bases outside the gene matches: 8. CDR3 sequence (DNA): TGTGCCAGCAGTTTCTTAGGACAGGGGGTAGAGACCCAGTACTTC. Translating it yields CASSFLGQGVETQYF. The full variable domain, rest sourced from reference TRBV7-2 and TRBJ2-5, is GAGVSQSPSNKVTEKGKDVELRCDPISGHTALYWYRQSLGQGLEFLIYFQGNSAPDKSGLPSDRFSAERTGGSVSTLTIQRTQQEDSAVYLCASSFLGQGVETQYFGPGTRLLVL.

This clone has a handful of counts. The chain is built from TRBV19 and TRBJ1-1, with no clear D. Germline CDR1 is LNHDA and CDR2 is SQIVND (reference sequence). Trimming cost V 5 bases and J 1 base, with 5 bases left between them. This CDR3 has 12 amino acids. CDR3 DNA sequence: TGTGCCAGTAGTTCTGGGAACACTGAAGCTTTCTTT. Translation: CASSSGNTEAFF.

The V call is TRBV29-1, the J call TRBJ2-1; D possibly uses TRBD1 or TRBD2 (7 bases each). This CDR3 is 14 amino acids long. CDR1 is SQVTM and CDR2 is ANQGSEA in the germline V gene. The V gene lost 4 bases and the J gene lost 5 bases, with 15 bases spanning the gap. CDR3 loop: CSVAGGGPNNEQFF. Written as DNA, the CDR3 is TGCAGCGTTGCAGGGGGGGGCCCGAACAATGAGCAGTTCTTC.

This clone was counted between two and nine times. The chain joins TRBV30 to TRBJ1-2; possible D gene TRBD1, 5 bases. Per the germline V gene, CDR1 is GTSNPN and CDR2 is SVGIG (reference sequence). This CDR3 has 12 residues. The germline V and J ends were trimmed by 3 bases and 4 bases, with 9 bases remaining between them. The chain's CDR3 is CAWRGLSYGYTF. DNA of the CDR3: TGTGCCTGGAGGGGACTCTCCTATGGCTACACCTTC.

The chain has TRBV28 and TRBJ1-5, with TRBD1 matching 9 bases. There are 15 residues in the CDR3. With 6 bases clipped from V and 3 bases from J, the junction kept 6 bases outside the gene matches. Germline CDR1 and CDR2: MDHEN and SYDVKM. The CDR3 DNA sequence: TGTGCCAGCAGATTGGGACAGGGCAACAATCAGCCCCAGCATTTT. The encoded protein is CASRLGQGNNQPQHF. The full variable domain, rest sourced from reference TRBV28 and TRBJ1-5, is DVKVTQSSRYLVKRTGEKVFLECVQDMDHENMFWYRQDPGLGLRLIYFSYDVKMKEKGDIPEGYSVSREKKERFSLILESASTNQTSMYLCASRLGQGNNQPQHFGDGTRLSIL.

This clone was seen once. This chain uses TRBV25-1 with TRBJ1-3; 11 nucleotides align to TRBD1. Germline-derived CDR1 and CDR2 are MGHDK and SYGVNS. The CDR3 extends over 18 amino acids. V was clipped by 9 bases and J by 0 bases; unmatched bases: 13. Here the CDR3 reads CARRGGTGGSYSGNTIYF. The CDR3 coding sequence is TGTGCCAGGAGAGGGGGGACAGGGGGTTCCTACTCTGGAAACACCATATATTTT.

This chain links TRBV2 with TRBJ1-1, with D perhaps matching TRBD1 (6 bases). Trimming took off 3 bases at V and 3 bases at J, with 11 bases between the two ends. The CDR3 spans 14 residues. Germline assignment: CDR1 SNHLY and CDR2 FYNNEI. CDR3 amino acids: CASSDRGGDTEAFF. Written as DNA, the CDR3 is TGTGCCAGCAGTGATAGGGGGGGGGACACTGAAGCTTTCTTT.

The chain is built from TRBV14 and TRBJ2-5; D is ambiguous. The CDR3 length is 15 residues. Germline assignment: CDR1 SGHDN and CDR2 FVKESK. Trimming pared 0 bases from V and 2 bases from J, leaving 10 bases between. CDR3 amino acids: CASSQDPRPQETQYF. CDR3 sequence (DNA): TGTGCCAGCAGCCAAGACCCCCGCCCTCAAGAGACCCAGTACTTC.

The chain combines TRBV11-3 with TRBJ1-6, with D hard to call. The germline V gene encodes CDR1 SGHNT and CDR2 YENEEA. This CDR3 spans 14 amino acids. V lost 2 bases, J lost 10 bases, and 12 bases lay in between. In nucleotides, the CDR3 is TGTGCCAGCAGCTTATCGCAGGAGGAGTCACCCCTCCACTTT. Translated, it gives CASSLSQEESPLHF.

The chain uses TRBV9 and TRBJ1-2; 7 bases map to TRBD1. This CDR3 is built from 14 residues. Germline loops: CDR1 SGDLS, CDR2 YYNGEE. Trimming cost V 3 bases and J 8 bases; bases outside gene matches: 10. CDR3 DNA sequence: TGTGCCAGCAGCGGCACAGGGGTTCTGATGGGCTACACCTTC. Amino acids: CASSGTGVLMGYTF.

The genes are TRBV2 and TRBJ1-2, with D perhaps matching TRBD1 (6 bases). Germline assignment: CDR1 SNHLY and CDR2 FYNNEI. Trimming left V 1 base short and J 7 bases short, with 13 bases between. This CDR3 is 14 amino acids long. The chain's CDR3 is CASSEDRDTVGYTF. CDR3 DNA: TGTGCCAGCAGTGAAGACCGGGACACCGTTGGCTACACCTTC.

The rearrangement joins TRBV7-9 to TRBJ2-7, with 10 bases identical to TRBD1. The CDR3 runs 16 residues. Per the germline V gene, CDR1 is SEHNR and CDR2 is FQNEAQ (reference sequence). The trim removed 5 bases at V and 5 bases at J, leaving 12 bases unmatched. The DNA of the CDR3 is TGTGCCAGCAGCCCAGGGGACAGGGGAGTTTACGACGAGCAGTACTTC. Residues: CASSPGDRGVYDEQYF.

The V and J genes are TRBV28 and TRBJ1-1; no definite D call. Germline loops: CDR1 MDHEN, CDR2 SYDVKM. The CDR3 is 9 residues long. Trimming took off 6 bases at V and 7 bases at J, with 3 bases between the two ends. The CDR3 reads CASRFEAFF. The CDR3 DNA reads TGTGCCAGCAGGTTTGAAGCTTTCTTT.

The V and J genes are TRBV10-3 and TRBJ1-1; tentatively, D is TRBD1 (5 bases). Germline CDR1 ENHRY, CDR2 SYGVKD. V was pared by 5 bases and J by 4 bases, with 14 bases between. CDR3 length equals 14 residues. CDR3: CAISNVPGGTEAFF. Here the CDR3 DNA reads TGTGCCATCAGTAACGTCCCCGGGGGCACTGAAGCTTTCTTT.

This chain joins TRBV11-2 and TRBJ1-4; 8 bases fit TRBD1. CDR1 is SGHAT, CDR2 FQNNGV, per germline. CDR3 length equals 15 residues. V dropped 5 bases and J dropped 4; count of bases not matched to a gene: 6. The CDR3 region is CASSTGTGRNEKLFF. The CDR3 DNA reads TGTGCCAGCAGCACCGGGACAGGCCGTAATGAAAAACTGTTTTTT. The whole variable domain, remainder taken from reference TRBV11-2 and TRBJ1-4, is EAGVAQSPRYKIIEKRQSVAFWCNPISGHATLYWYQQILGQGPKLLIQFQNNGVVDDSQLPKDRFSAERLKGVDSTLKIQPAKLEDSAVYLCASSTGTGRNEKLFFGSGTQLSVL.

The chain recombines TRBV7-9 with TRBJ2-6; 7 bases fit TRBD1. The CDR3 length is 17 residues. CDR1 SEHNR and CDR2 FQNEAQ come from the germline V gene (reference sequence). V shed 5 bases and J 2 bases; nucleotides not matched to a gene: 9. The CDR3 is CASSPRQGQTGANVLTF. The CDR3 DNA is TGTGCCAGCAGCCCCCGACAGGGACAAACTGGGGCCAACGTCCTGACTTTC.

The chain recombines TRBV19 with TRBJ1-5; a weak D match, TRBD1 (5 bases). Trimming took off 7 bases at V and 0 bases at J, with 19 bases between the two ends. This CDR3 contains 17 residues. Germline V gene lookup returns CDR1 LNHDA and CDR2 SQIVND (reference sequence). CDR3 sequence reads: CASTGRSGTDSNQPQHF. Here the CDR3 DNA reads TGTGCCAGTACCGGCCGATCCGGGACGGATAGCAATCAGCCCCAGCATTTT.

In its sample, this clone was seen once. The chain joins TRBV7-2 to TRBJ2-7; 7 bases are a match to TRBD1. Trimming cost V 1 base and J 1 base; bases outside gene matches: 7. The CDR3 is made up of 16 amino acids. Germline CDR1 SGHTA, CDR2 FQGNSA. CDR3 protein: CASSLEGTVSSYEQYF. In DNA, the CDR3 is TGTGCCAGCAGCTTAGAAGGGACAGTGAGTTCCTACGAGCAGTACTTC.

This clone showed up just a few times. V and J are TRBV7-9 and TRBJ2-1; 10 bases are a match to TRBD1. V trimming: 5 bases; J trimming: 6 bases; junction bases outside the gene matches: 10. Per the germline V gene, CDR1 is SEHNR and CDR2 is FQNEAQ (reference sequence). This CDR3 contains 16 residues. This chain's CDR3 is CASSKDGGQGVNEQFF. In nucleotides, the CDR3 is TGTGCCAGCAGCAAGGACGGTGGACAGGGGGTCAATGAGCAGTTCTTC.

This chain links TRBV20-1 with TRBJ1-2; D is undetermined. The CDR3 runs 8 residues. Germline loops: CDR1 DFQATT, CDR2 SNEGSKA (reference sequence). The V end was cut by 6 bases, the J end by 11 bases, with 7 bases between. CDR3 sequence: CSAPGYTF. In nucleotides, the CDR3 is TGCAGTGCGCCTGGATACACCTTC.

This clone ranks as medium-sized. V gene TRBV30 combines with J gene TRBJ1-6, with D possibly TRBD1 on 6 matching bases. From germline, CDR1 is GTSNPN and CDR2 SVGIG (reference sequence). V gave up 6 bases and J gave up 8 bases, with 20 bases separating them. The CDR3 has 15 residues. CDR3 protein: CACPVRQGLYSPLHF. CDR3 coding DNA: TGTGCCTGTCCTGTTCGGCAGGGGTTGTATTCACCCCTCCACTTT.

The CDR3 region has the DNA TGCGCCAGCAGCTTGTCAGGGGGGCTTGAAGCTTTCTTT. Protein: CASSLSGGLEAFF. The chain uses TRBV5-1 and TRBJ1-1; 7 nucleotides line up with TRBD1. CDR1 is SGHRS and CDR2 is YFSETQ in the germline V gene. The V and J ends lost 1 base and 7 bases, in that order; junction bases with no gene match: 4. The length of the CDR3 is 13 residues.

This clone turned up a few times. The V gene is TRBV15, the J gene TRBJ2-6; no clear D. The V gene's germline CDR1 is LNHNV and CDR2 YYDKDF (reference sequence). With 4 bases removed from V and 0 bases from J, the gap between germline ends came to 7 bases. CDR3 size: 15 residues. CDR3 bases: TGTGCCACCAGCATAGACAACTCTGGGGCCAACGTCCTGACTTTC. Its protein is CATSIDNSGANVLTF.

The J gene is TRBJ1-2, the V gene TRBV6-5, with D tentatively TRBD1 (5 bases). Germline V CDR1 and CDR2: MNHEY, SVGAGI. Trimming cost V 3 bases and J 8 bases, with 16 bases left between them. This CDR3 contains 14 residues. As DNA, the CDR3 is TGTGCCAGCAGTTATCGGGGGACCCTAGGGGGCTACACCTTC. This gives the protein CASSYRGTLGGYTF.

The gene calls are TRBV5-1 and TRBJ2-3, with a weak D call TRBD1 (5 bases). V shed 4 bases and J shed 1 base, with 13 bases lying between them. Per germline, CDR1 SGHRS and CDR2 YFSETQ. There are 15 residues in the CDR3. CDR3 coding DNA: TGCGCCAGCAGCACCCGACAGCCACGCACAGATACGCAGTATTTT. Translating it yields CASSTRQPRTDTQYF.